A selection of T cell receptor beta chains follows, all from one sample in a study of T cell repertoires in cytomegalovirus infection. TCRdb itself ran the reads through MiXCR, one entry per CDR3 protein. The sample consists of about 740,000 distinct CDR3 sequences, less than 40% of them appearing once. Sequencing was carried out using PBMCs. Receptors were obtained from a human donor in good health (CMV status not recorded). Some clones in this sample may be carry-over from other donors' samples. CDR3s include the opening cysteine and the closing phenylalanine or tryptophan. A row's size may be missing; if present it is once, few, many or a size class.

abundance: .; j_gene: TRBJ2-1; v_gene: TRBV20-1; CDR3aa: CSARGGTSGTREQFF
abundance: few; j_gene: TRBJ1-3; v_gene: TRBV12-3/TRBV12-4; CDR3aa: CASSLQNPGGSGNTIYF
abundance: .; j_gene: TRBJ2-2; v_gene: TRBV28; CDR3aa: CATYRGPNTGELFF
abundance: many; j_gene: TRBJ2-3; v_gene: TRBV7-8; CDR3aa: CASSLARRAGVTDTQYF
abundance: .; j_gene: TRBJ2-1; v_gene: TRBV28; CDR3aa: CASSRQGRVDNEQFF
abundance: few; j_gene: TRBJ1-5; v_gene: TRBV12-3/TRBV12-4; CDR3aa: CASRFHGQPDQPQHF
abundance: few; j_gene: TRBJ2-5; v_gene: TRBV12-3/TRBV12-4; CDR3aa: CASSYTGIQETQYF
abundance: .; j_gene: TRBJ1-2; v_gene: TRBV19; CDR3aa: CASRPKDWNGYTF
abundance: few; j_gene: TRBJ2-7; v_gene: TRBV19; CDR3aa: CASSLPGQSSYEQYF
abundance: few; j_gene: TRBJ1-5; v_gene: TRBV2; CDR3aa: CASSTSKFPQPQHF
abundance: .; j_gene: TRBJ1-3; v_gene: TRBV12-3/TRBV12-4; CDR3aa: CASSLARLSRGRFGNTIYF
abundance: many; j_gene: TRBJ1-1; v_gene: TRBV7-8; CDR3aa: CASTRTGLMNTEAFF
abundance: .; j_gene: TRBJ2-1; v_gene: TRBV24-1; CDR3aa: CATSDYGRVHNEQFF
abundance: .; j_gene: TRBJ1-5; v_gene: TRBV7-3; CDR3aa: CASSDSRGDREICVSNQPQHF
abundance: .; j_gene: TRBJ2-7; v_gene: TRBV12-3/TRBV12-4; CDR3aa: CASSFVSGSYEQYF
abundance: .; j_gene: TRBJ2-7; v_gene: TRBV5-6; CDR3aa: CASSLGSGGTFLWEQYF
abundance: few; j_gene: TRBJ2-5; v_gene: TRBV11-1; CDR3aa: CASRRDSGSTQYF
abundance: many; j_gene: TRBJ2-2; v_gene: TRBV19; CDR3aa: CASSIKGLANTGELFF
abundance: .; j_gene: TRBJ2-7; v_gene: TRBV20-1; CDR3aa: CSARGPTITSGVTSYEQYF
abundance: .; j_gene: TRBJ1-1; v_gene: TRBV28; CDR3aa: CASTSGTTEAFF
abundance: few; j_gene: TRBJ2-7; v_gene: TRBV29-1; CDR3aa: CSVIAGLSQQYF
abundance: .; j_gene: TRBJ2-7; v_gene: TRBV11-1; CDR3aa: CASSLGAGEEAQYF
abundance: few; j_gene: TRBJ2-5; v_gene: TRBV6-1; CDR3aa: CASSLRQGARETQYF
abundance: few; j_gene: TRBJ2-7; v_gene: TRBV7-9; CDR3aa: CASLGGKGYEQYF
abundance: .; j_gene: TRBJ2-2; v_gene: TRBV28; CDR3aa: CASSRHGGELFF
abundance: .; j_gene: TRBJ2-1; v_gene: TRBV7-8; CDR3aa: CACSLTVHRDRPIF
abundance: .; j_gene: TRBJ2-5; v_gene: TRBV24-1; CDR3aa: CATAQSGVEETQYF
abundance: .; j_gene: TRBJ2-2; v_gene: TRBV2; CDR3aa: CASKGRLAGGVGELFF
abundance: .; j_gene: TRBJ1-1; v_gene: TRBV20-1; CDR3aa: CSASPGTALNTEAFF
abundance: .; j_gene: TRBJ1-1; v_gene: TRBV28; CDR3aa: CASSLEGVFAKAFF
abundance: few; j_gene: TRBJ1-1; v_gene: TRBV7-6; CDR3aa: CASSLRADPMTEAFF
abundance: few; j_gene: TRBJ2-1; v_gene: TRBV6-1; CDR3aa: CASSEERGFEQFF
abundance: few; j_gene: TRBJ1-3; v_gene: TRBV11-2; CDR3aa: CASRAGPRENTIYF
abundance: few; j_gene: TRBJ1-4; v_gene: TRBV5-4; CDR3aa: CASSLGPVEEKLFF
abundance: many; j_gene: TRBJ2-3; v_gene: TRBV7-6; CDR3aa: CASSLGSGREGDTQYF
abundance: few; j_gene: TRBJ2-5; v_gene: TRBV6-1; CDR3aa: CASRPGLAGAEMETQYF
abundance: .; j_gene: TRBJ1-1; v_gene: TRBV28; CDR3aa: CASGPWTGGIPNTEAFF
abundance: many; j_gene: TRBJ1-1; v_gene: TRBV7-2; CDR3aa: CASSGMWNTEAFF
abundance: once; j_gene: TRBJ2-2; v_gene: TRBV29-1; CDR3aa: CSADSSHTGELFF
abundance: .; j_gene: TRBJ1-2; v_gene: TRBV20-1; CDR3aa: CSSRDSGYTF
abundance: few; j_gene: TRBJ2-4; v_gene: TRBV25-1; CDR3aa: CASSESVIRSGGLAKNIQYF
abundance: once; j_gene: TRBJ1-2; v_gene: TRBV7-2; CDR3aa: CASGLDNRPLYGYTF
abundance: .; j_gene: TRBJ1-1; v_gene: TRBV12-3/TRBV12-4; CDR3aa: CASTPTANTEASF
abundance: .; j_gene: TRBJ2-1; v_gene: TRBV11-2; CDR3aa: CASSFGPKQFF
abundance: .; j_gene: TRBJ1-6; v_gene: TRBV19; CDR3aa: CASSIVLLGSNSPLHF
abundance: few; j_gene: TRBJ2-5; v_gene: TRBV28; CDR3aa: CATSRGPRGETQYF